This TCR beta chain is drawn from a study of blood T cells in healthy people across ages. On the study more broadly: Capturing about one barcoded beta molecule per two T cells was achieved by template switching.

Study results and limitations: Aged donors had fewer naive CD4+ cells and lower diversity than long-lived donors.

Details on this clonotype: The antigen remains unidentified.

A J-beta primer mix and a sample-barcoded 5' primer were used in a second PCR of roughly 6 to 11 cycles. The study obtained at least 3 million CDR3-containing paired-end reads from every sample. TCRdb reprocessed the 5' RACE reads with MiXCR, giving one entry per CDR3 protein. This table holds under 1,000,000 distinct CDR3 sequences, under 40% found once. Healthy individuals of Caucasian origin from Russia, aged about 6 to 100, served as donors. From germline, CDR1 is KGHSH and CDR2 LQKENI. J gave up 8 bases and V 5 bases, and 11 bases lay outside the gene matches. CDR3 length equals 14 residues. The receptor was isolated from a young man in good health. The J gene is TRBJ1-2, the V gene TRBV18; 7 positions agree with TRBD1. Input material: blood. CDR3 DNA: TGTGCCAGCTCATCCGTGACAGGGCTAAACGGCTACACCTTC. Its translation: CASSSVTGLNGYTF. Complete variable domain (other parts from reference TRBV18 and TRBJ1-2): NAGVMQNPRHLVRRRGQEARLRCSPMKGHSHVYWYRQLPEEGLKFMVYLQKENIIDESGMPKERFSAEFPKEGPSILRIQQVVRGDSAAYFCASSSVTGLNGYTFGSGTRLTVV.